The entry below gives a single TCR beta chain sequence along with its context. This entry belongs to a study of T cell changes during pregnancy in multiple sclerosis. Some clones are missing from TCRdb's copy, which holds only in-frame ones; the method was immunoSEQ multiplex PCR. Found here are about 89,000 clones, over 85% of them singletons; the top ten hold roughly 1.7%. This CDR3 comprises 15 residues. Trimming took 8 bases from V and 5 from J, leaving 21 bases between them. Germline V CDR1 and CDR2: MNHNS, SASEGT. The sample in question was peripheral blood, obtained after pregnancy. This clonotype was sampled from a female donor in good health, enrolled as a control in a pregnancy study. V and J are TRBV6-1 and TRBJ1-2; possibly TRBD1 for D (6 bases). The CDR3 spells CASQDRYSKGYGYTF. The CDR3 coding sequence is TGTGCCAGCCAGGACAGATACTCAAAGGGGTATGGCTACACCTTC.